These 7 T cell receptor beta chains originate from one sample sequenced in a study of response to subunit inactivated influenza vaccine. TCRdb reprocessed the RT-PCR reads with MiXCR, giving one entry per CDR3 protein. The repertoire holds almost 250,000 distinct CDR3 sequences, with approximately 12% as singletons. The input for sequencing was non-naive T cells sorted from PBMCs, taken 14 to 15 days before vaccination. Receptor source: a man between 50 and 59 years old who received an inactivated influenza vaccine.

The sample holds a few counts of this clonotype. The genes are TRBV11-2 and TRBJ1-1; D is possibly TRBD1 (6 bases). Trimming cost V 5 bases and J 4 bases, with 14 bases left between them. CDR1 is SGHAT, CDR2 FQNNGV, per germline. The CDR3 sequence is 14 residues long. The CDR3 DNA sequence: TGTGCCAGCAGCCAACAGGGTTCCGGCACTGAAGCTTTCTTT. Translated: CASSQQGSGTEAFF.

Note on this clonotype: A much larger clone is a single base away; this may be a read error. The chain couples TRBV3-1 to TRBJ2-6, with D possibly being TRBD1 (5 bases). Trimming pared 5 bases from V and 0 bases from J, leaving 14 bases between. This CDR3 is 17 amino acids long. Germline assignment: CDR1 LGHDT and CDR2 YNNKEL (reference sequence). The chain's CDR3 is CASSTRAYSSGANVLTF. CDR3 nucleotide sequence: TGTGCCAGCAGCACCAGGGCCTACTCCTCTGGGGCCAACGTCCTGACTTTC.

The chain combines TRBV29-1 with TRBJ2-7; D is possibly TRBD2 (6 bases). The V gene lost 1 base and the J gene lost 0 bases, with 10 bases spanning the gap. This CDR3 is 14 amino acids long. Germline V lookup: CDR1 SQVTM, CDR2 ANQGSEA. CDR3 amino acids: CSVEGTTSSYEQYF. CDR3 coding DNA: TGCAGCGTTGAAGGGACGACTAGCTCCTACGAGCAGTACTTC.

This clonotype turned up a few times. V and J are TRBV29-1 and TRBJ2-3, with 7 bases fitting TRBD2. The length of the CDR3 is 15 residues. Trimming removed 4 bases from V and 4 bases from J; junction bases left unmatched: 11. Germline lookup yields CDR1 SQVTM and CDR2 ANQGSEA. CDR3 DNA sequence: TGCAGCGTTGTTCGGGTCGCGGGAGTTTCAGATACGCAGTATTTT. It yields the protein CSVVRVAGVSDTQYF.

This clonotype was counted many times. V usage is TRBV5-1 and J usage is TRBJ2-7, with D possibly TRBD2 on 6 matching bases. This CDR3 is 15 amino acids long. V dropped 0 bases and J dropped 0 bases, with 10 bases sitting between them. CDR1 is SGHRS and CDR2 is YFSETQ in the germline V gene. The CDR3 is CASSLGGTYSYEQYF. The CDR3 DNA reads TGCGCCAGCAGCTTGGGCGGGACCTACTCCTACGAGCAGTACTTC.

This clonotype was observed a few times. This chain connects TRBV14 to TRBJ2-1; TRBD1 is a possible D gene (5 bases). CDR1 SGHDN and CDR2 FVKESK come from the germline V gene. Deletions cut 0 bases from V and 8 bases from J, with 20 bases between. There are 17 residues in the CDR3. CDR3 bases: TGTGCCAGCAGCCAAGATGGGGTTCCTGGAAGGGGCCATGAGCAGTTCTTC. It encodes CASSQDGVPGRGHEQFF. Together with reference TRBV14 and TRBJ2-1, the CDR3 gives the full variable domain: EAGVTQFPSHSVIEKGQTVTLRCDPISGHDNLYWYRRVMGKEIKFLLHFVKESKQDESGMPNNRFLAERTGGTYSTLKVQPAELEDSGVYFCASSQDGVPGRGHEQFFGPGTRLTVL.

The sample holds many counts of this clonotype. This rearrangement joins TRBV12-3 or TRBV12-4 to TRBJ2-3, with TRBD2 matching 12 bases. Trimming cost V 4 bases and J 0 bases; bases outside gene matches: 2. The CDR3 has 16 residues. In DNA form, the CDR3 reads TGTGCCAGCAGTTCGACTAGCGGGGGAAGCACAGATACGCAGTATTTT. It is translated as CASSSTSGGSTDTQYF.